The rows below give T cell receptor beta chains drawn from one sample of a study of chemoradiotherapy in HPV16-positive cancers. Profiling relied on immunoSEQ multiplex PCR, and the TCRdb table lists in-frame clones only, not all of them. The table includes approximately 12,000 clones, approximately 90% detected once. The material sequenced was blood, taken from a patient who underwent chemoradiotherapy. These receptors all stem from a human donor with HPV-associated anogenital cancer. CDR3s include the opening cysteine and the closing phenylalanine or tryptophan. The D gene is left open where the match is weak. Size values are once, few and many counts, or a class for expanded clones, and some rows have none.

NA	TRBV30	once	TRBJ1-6	CAWNRVADSPLHF	TGTGCCTGGAACAGGGTAGCGGATTCACCCCTCCACTTT
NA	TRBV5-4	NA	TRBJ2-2	CASSAGTGTGELFF	TGTGCCAGCAGCGCCGGGACGGGCACCGGGGAGCTGTTTTTT
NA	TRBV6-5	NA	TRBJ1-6	CASSYGARYNSPLHF	TGTGCCAGCAGTTACGGTGCCCGTTATAATTCACCCCTCCACTTT
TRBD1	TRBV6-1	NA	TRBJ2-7	CASSRTGGGYEQYF	TGTGCCAGCAGCCGGACAGGGGGTGGCTACGAGCAGTACTTC
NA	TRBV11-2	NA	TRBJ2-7	CASSFSGADTYEQYF	TGTGCCAGCAGCTTCTCGGGGGCCGACACCTACGAGCAGTACTTC
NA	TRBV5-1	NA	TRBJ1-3	CASSLGVTDGGNTIYF	TGCGCCAGCAGCTTGGGGGTAACCGATGGGGGAAACACCATATATTTT
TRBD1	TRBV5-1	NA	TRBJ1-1	CASSFPDRGLNTEAFF	TGCGCCAGCAGCTTCCCGGACAGGGGCCTGAACACTGAAGCTTTCTTT
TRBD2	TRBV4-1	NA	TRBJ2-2	CASSQGSSGGAGTGELFF	TGCGCCAGCAGCCAAGGGTCTAGCGGGGGGGCCGGCACCGGGGAGCTGTTTTTT
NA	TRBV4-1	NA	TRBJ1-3	CASSQVRWESGNTIYF	TGCGCCAGCAGCCAAGTTCGCTGGGAATCTGGAAACACCATATATTTT
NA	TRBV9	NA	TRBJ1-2	CASSASGTPYGYTF	TGTGCCAGCAGCGCCTCGGGAACCCCCTACGGCTACACCTTC
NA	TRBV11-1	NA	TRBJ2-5	CASSLAGGTSGVETQYF	TGTGCCAGCAGCTTAGCCGGCGGGACCTCCGGAGTCGAGACCCAGTACTTC
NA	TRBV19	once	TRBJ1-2	CASSISAYGYTF	TGTGCCAGTAGTATTTCCGCATATGGCTACACCTTC
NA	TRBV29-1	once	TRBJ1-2	CSAGGGSGYTF	TGCAGCGCTGGGGGAGGCTCTGGCTACACCTTC
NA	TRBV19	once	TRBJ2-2	CASSLQGWELFF	TGTGCCAGTAGTTTACAGGGATGGGAGCTGTTTTTT
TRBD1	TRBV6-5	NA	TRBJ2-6	CASSYYRGPGANVLTF	TGTGCCAGCAGTTACTACAGGGGGCCTGGGGCCAACGTCCTGACTTTC
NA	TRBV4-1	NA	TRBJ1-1	CASSQDMPDPEAFF	TGCGCCAGCAGCCAAGATATGCCAGACCCTGAAGCTTTCTTT
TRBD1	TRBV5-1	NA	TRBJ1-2	CASSLADRYYGYTF	TGCGCCAGCAGCTTGGCGGACAGGTACTATGGCTACACCTTC
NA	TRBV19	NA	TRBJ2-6	CASSGALGGSGANVLTF	TGTGCCAGTAGTGGCGCATTGGGAGGCTCTGGGGCCAACGTCCTGACTTTC
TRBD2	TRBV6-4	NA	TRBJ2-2	CASNPSGENTGELFF	TGTGCCAGCAACCCTAGCGGGGAGAACACCGGGGAGCTGTTTTTT
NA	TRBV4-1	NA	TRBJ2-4	CASSPQAAKNIQYF	TGCGCCAGCAGCCCCCAGGCGGCCAAAAACATTCAGTACTTC
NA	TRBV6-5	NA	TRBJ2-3	CASSNTRTGQYF	TGTGCCAGCAGTAATACTCGTACCGGGCAGTATTTT
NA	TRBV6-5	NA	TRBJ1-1	CASSPGWTEAFF	TGTGCCAGCAGTCCAGGATGGACTGAAGCTTTCTTT
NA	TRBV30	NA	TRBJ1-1	CAWNRGPNTEAFF	TGTGCCTGGAATAGAGGGCCCAACACTGAAGCTTTCTTT
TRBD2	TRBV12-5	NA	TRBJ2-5	CASGLVLPTRRGAQYF	TGTGCTAGTGGTTTGGTACTCCCAACTAGACGGGGGGCCCAGTACTTC
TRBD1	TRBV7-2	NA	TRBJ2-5	CASTQTGGSGETQYF	TGTGCCAGCACCCAGACAGGGGGCAGTGGAGAGACCCAGTACTTC
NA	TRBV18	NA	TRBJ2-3	CASSPGTDTQYF	TGTGCCAGCTCACCTGGCACAGATACGCAGTATTTT
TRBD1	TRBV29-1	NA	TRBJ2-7	CSVGQLGQPFDEQYF	TGCAGCGTGGGACAGTTGGGTCAGCCCTTTGACGAGCAGTACTTC
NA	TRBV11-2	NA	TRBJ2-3	CASSLDRRLARGTQYF	TGTGCCAGCAGCTTAGATCGAAGGCTAGCCCGCGGTACGCAGTATTTT
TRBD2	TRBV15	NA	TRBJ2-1	CATSSTSGGANEQFF	TGTGCCACCAGCTCTACTAGCGGGGGGGCCAATGAGCAGTTCTTC
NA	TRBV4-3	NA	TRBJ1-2	CASSQESSGLYGYTF	TGCGCCAGCAGCCAAGAGTCGAGCGGTCTGTATGGCTACACCTTC
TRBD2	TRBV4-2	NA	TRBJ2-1	CASSQDRRVSGGALEQFF	TGTGCCAGCAGCCAAGATCGTAGGGTTAGCGGGGGGGCGTTGGAGCAGTTCTTC
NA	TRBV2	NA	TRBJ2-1	CASSEISTWDLSYNEQFF	TGTGCCAGCAGCGAAATATCTACGTGGGATCTCTCCTACAATGAGCAGTTCTTC
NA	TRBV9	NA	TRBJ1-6	CASSVEEVLHSPLHF	TGTGCCAGCAGCGTAGAGGAGGTCCTACATTCACCCCTCCACTTT
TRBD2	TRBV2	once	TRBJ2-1	CASSDLLGLAGGREEQFF	TGTGCCAGCAGTGACCTTCTTGGCCTAGCGGGGGGGCGCGAGGAGCAGTTCTTC
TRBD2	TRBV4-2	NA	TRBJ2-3	CASSQASGGRTDTQYF	TGTGCCAGCAGCCAGGCTAGCGGGGGACGCACAGATACGCAGTATTTT
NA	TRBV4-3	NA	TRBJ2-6	CASSVDSASGANVLTF	TGCGCCAGCAGCGTGGACAGTGCATCTGGGGCCAACGTCCTGACTTTC
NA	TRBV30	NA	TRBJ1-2	CACSEGPGNGYTF	TGTGCCTGCTCCGAAGGTCCAGGGAACGGCTACACCTTC
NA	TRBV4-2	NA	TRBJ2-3	CASATASGLDTQYF	TGTGCCAGCGCCACTGCCAGTGGTTTAGATACGCAGTATTTT
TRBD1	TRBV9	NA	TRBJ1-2	CASSGPGQGNYGYTF	TGTGCCAGCAGCGGGCCGGGACAGGGTAACTATGGCTACACCTTC
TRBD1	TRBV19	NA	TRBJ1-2	CASSMVQGVGYTF	TGTGCCAGTAGTATGGTGCAGGGGGTTGGCTACACCTTC
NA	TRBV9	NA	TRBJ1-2	CASSVDSRVTGGYTF	TGTGCCAGCAGCGTAGATAGCAGGGTCACGGGAGGCTACACCTTC
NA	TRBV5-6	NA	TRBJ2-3	CASTASTDTQYF	TGTGCCAGCACGGCCTCGACAGATACGCAGTATTTT
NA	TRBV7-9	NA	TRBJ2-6	CASSQGGGRGSGANVLTF	TGTGCCAGCAGTCAAGGGGGGGGACGAGGCTCTGGGGCCAACGTCCTGACTTTC
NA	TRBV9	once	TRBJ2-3	CASTTLGARGSDTQYF	TGTGCCAGCACCACCTTGGGGGCCAGGGGATCTGATACGCAGTATTTT
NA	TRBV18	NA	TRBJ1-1	CASSRGANTEAFF	TGTGCCAGCTCAAGGGGGGCGAACACTGAAGCTTTCTTT
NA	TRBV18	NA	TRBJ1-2	CASSPNLGNGYTF	TGTGCCAGCTCACCGAATCTGGGCAATGGCTACACCTTC
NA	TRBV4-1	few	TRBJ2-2	CASSQDTGELFF	TGCGCCAGCAGCCAAGATACCGGGGAGCTGTTTTTT
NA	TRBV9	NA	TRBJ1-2	CASSVVGQGNYGYTF	TGTGCCAGCAGCGTAGTAGGGCAGGGGAACTATGGCTACACCTTC
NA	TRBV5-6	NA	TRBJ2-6	CASSLVGGQSGANVLTF	TGTGCCAGCAGCTTGGTAGGGGGACAATCTGGGGCCAACGTCCTGACTTTC
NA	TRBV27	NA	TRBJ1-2	CASSYTTGPGGYTF	TGTGCCAGCAGTTACACAACAGGTCCGGGCGGCTACACCTTC
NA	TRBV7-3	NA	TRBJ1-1	CASSFSGRVAGNTEAFF	TGTGCCAGCAGCTTTTCGGGGAGGGTGGCGGGGAACACTGAAGCTTTCTTT
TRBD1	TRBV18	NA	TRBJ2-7	CASSPGTARNEQYF	TGTGCCAGCTCACCAGGGACAGCTAGGAACGAGCAGTACTTC